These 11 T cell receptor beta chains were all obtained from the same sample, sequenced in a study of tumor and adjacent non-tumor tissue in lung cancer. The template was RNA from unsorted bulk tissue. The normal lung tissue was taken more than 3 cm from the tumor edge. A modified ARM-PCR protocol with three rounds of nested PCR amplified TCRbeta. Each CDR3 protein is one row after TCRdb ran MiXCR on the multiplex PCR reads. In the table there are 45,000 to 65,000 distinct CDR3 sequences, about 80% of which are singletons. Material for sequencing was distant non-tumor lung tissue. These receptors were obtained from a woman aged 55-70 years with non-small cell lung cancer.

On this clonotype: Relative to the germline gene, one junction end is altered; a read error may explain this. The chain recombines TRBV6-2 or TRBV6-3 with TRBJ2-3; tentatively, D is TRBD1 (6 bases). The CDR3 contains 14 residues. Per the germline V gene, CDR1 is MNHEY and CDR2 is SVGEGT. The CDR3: CVSKQTGPTDTQYF. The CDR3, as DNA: TGTGTCAGCAAGCAGACAGGTCCTACAGATACGCAGTATTTT.

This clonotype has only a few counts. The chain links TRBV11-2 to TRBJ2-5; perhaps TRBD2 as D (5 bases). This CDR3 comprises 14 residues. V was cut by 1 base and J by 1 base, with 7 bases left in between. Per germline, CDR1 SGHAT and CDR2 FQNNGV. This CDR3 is CASSLGLAQETQYF. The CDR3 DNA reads TGTGCCAGCAGCTTAGGGCTAGCCCAAGAGACCCAGTACTTC.

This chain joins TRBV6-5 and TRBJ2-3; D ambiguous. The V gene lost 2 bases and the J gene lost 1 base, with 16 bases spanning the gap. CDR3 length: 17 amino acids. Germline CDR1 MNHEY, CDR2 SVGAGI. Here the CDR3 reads CASSYTGSSICTDTQYF. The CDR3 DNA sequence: TGTGCCAGCAGTTACACCGGGTCTTCCATCTGCACAGATACGCAGTATTTT.

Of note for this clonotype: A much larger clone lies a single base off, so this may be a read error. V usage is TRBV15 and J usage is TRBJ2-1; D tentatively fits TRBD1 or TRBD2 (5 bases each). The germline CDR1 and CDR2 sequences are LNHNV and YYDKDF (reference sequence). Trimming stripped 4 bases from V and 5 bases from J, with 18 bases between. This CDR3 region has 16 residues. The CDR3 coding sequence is TGTGCCACCAGCATAGATTTGAGTCAGGGACACAATGAGCAGTTCTTC. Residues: CATSIDLSQGHNEQFF.

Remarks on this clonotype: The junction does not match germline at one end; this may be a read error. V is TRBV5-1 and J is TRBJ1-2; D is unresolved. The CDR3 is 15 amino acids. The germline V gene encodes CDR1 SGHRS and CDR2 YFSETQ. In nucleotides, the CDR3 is TGCACCAGCAGCTTTGTCAGTACAGTTAACTACGGCTACACCTTC. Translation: CTSSFVSTVNYGYTF.

The CDR3 DNA reads TGTGCCAGCACCACCTCGGGGAGAACCTGGGAGCTGTTTTTT. Translated, it gives CASTTSGRTWELFF. The rearrangement links TRBV5-6 to TRBJ2-2; D may be TRBD2 (5 bases). The CDR3 covers 14 residues. V gave up 6 bases and J gave up 9 bases, with 18 bases separating them. CDR1 is SGHDT and CDR2 is YYEEEE in the germline V gene.

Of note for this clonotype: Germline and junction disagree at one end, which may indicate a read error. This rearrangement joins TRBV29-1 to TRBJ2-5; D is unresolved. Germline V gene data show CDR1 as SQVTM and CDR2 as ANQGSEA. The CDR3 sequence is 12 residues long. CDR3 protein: CSVEELGKIQYF. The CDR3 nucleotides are TGCAGCGTCGAAGAATTGGGGAAGATCCAGTACTTC.

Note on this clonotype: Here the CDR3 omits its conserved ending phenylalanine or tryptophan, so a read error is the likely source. In DNA, the CDR3 is TGTGCCGGCAGCTATCATAGCAATCAGCCCCAGTATTTA. Translation gives CAGSYHSNQPQYL. The V call is TRBV11-2, the J call TRBJ1-5; D remains ambiguous. Gene TRBJ2-3 matches the end of the DNA better, so the J call may be wrong. This CDR3 is built from 13 residues. The germline V gene encodes CDR1 SGHAT and CDR2 FQNNGV.

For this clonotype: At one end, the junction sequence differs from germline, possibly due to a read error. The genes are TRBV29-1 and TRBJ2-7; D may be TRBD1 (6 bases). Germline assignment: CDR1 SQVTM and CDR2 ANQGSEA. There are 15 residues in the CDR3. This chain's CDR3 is CSVGGTLSSVYEQSF. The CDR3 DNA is TGCAGCGTTGGGGGGACACTCAGTTCAGTCTACGAGCAGTCCTTC.

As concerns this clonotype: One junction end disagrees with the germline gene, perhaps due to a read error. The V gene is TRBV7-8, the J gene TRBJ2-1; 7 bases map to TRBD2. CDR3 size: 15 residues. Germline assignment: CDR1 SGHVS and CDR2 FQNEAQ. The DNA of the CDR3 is TGTGTCAGCAGCGTCTCGGCGGGAGCACACAATGAGCAGTTCTTC. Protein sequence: CVSSVSAGAHNEQFF.

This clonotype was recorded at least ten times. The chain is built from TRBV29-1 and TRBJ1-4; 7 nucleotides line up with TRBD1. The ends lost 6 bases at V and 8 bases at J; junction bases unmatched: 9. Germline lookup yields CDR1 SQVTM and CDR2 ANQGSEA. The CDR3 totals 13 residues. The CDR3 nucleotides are TGCAGCGTGGATTTGGAGGACAGGGAAAAACTGTTTTTT. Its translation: CSVDLEDREKLFF.